The following is a T cell receptor beta chain sequence with its context. The CDR3 is made up of 15 amino acids. Looked up from germline, CDR1 is MNHEY and CDR2 is SVGAGI. After removal of 10 bases from V and 4 bases from J, the junction contained 13 bases not matched to a gene. The data belong to a study of blood T cell repertoires in COVID-19. Study information: Samples of COVID-19 (acute and convalescent) were obtained from the United States, Italy and Spain. T cells, B-cell-depleted T cells, or PBMCs provided the cDNA or gDNA that served as material.

Study processing details: Amplification from reference gene primers served as the basis for estimated nucleated cell counts. Clones were sequenced by immunoSEQ multiplex PCR, and TCRdb holds only the in-frame ones, with some missing. V, J and clone size reflect that table, while D and trimming were determined from the DNA. This repertoire shows tens of thousands of clones, 90% to 95% found once; its top ten account for 2% to 2.5%. The origin of this receptor is a man over 45 with active COVID-19. V usage is TRBV6-5 and J usage is TRBJ2-3; 8 nucleotides match TRBD2. The sequenced sample consisted of peripheral blood. The CDR3 region has the DNA TGTGCCACAGCAAGCGGGGGTTGGGTGGCAGATACGCAGTATTTT. Translating gives CATASGGWVADTQYF.